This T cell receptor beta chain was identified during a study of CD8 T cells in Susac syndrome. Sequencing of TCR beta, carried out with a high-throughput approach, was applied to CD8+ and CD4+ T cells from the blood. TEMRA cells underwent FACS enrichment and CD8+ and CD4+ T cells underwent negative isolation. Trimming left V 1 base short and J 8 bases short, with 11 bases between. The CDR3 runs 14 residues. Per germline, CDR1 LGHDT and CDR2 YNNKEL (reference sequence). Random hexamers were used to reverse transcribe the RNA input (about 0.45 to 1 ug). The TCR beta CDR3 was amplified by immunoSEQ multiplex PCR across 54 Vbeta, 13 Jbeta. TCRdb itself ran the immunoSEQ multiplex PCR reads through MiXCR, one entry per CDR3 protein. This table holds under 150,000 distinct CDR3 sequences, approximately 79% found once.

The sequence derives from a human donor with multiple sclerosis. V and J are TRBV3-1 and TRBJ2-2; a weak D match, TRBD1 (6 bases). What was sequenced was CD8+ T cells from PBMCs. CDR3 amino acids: CASSQVGQRGELFF. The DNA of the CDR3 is TGTGCCAGCAGCCAAGTGGGACAACGAGGGGAGCTGTTTTTT.